Reported below is one T cell receptor (beta chain). Its specificity is unknown. TCRdb keeps only in-frame clones here, not all; method: immunoSEQ multiplex PCR. The data contain more than 120,000 clones, about 90% of them singletons. The sample is drawn from a study of T cell responses to AZD1222 COVID-19 vaccine. Doses given second, at about 4 or about 12 weeks, were pooled. From germline, CDR1 is MNHEY and CDR2 SVGAGI. CDR3 length equals 15 residues. The V gene lost 5 bases and the J gene lost 2 bases, with 10 bases spanning the gap. Points from the study as a whole: Baseline testing showed seropositivity in only a handful of AZD1222 recipients. Nearly half of spike-specific TCRs reportedly target unmutated variant regions.

This specimen consisted of peripheral blood, obtained 28 days after the second AZD1222 dose. The chain joins TRBV6-5 to TRBJ2-6, with D tentatively TRBD1 (6 bases). The clonotype originates from an adult who received the AZD1222 COVID-19 vaccine. The CDR3, as DNA: TGTGCCAGCAGTATACAGGGTACTGGGGCCAACGTCCTGACTTTC. This encodes CASSIQGTGANVLTF.